This is a list of T cell receptor beta chains from one sample in a study of neoadjuvant anti-PD-1 for oral cavity cancer. TCRdb keeps only in-frame clones here, not all; method: immunoSEQ multiplex PCR. Of roughly 16,000 clones in the sample, 66% were seen once. This specimen consisted of PBMCs, obtained before nivolumab (anti-PD-1) treatment. These receptors were obtained from a person aged 35-79 years with oral cavity squamous cell carcinoma. The CDR3 runs from the conserved cysteine through the conserved F or W. The order of the fields is V gene, D gene, clone size, CDR3 length, J gene, CDR3 protein, CDR3 DNA. The D gene is left open where the match is weak. Clone size is stated in some rows and not others, as once, few, many or a class when expanded.

V gene: TRBV5-6
D gene: TRBD2
clone size: .
CDR3 length: 16
J gene: TRBJ2-2
CDR3 protein: CASSPISGSTTGELFF
CDR3 DNA: TGTGCCAGCAGCCCGATCAGCGGGAGCACCACCGGGGAGCTGTTTTTT

V gene: TRBV7-7
D gene: .
clone size: few
CDR3 length: 14
J gene: TRBJ2-2
CDR3 protein: CASRRDAVAGELFF
CDR3 DNA: TGTGCTAGCAGACGGGACGCGGTGGCCGGGGAGCTGTTTTTT

V gene: TRBV2
D gene: .
clone size: .
CDR3 length: 14
J gene: TRBJ1-5
CDR3 protein: CASSDRGINQPQHF
CDR3 DNA: TGTGCCAGCAGTGATAGGGGAATCAATCAGCCCCAGCATTTT

V gene: TRBV30
D gene: TRBD2
clone size: .
CDR3 length: 18
J gene: TRBJ2-1
CDR3 protein: CAWSYTSWAGASYNEQFF
CDR3 DNA: TGTGCCTGGAGTTATACAAGTTGGGCGGGAGCCTCCTACAATGAGCAGTTCTTC

V gene: TRBV6-5
D gene: .
clone size: .
CDR3 length: 14
J gene: TRBJ1-3
CDR3 protein: CASTKGPAGNTIYF
CDR3 DNA: TGTGCCAGCACCAAAGGGCCAGCTGGAAACACCATATATTTT

V gene: TRBV2
D gene: .
clone size: few
CDR3 length: 13
J gene: TRBJ1-1
CDR3 protein: CASSGGDGTEAFF
CDR3 DNA: TGTGCCAGCAGTGGAGGTGATGGGACTGAAGCTTTCTTT

V gene: TRBV5-8
D gene: .
clone size: .
CDR3 length: 15
J gene: TRBJ2-7
CDR3 protein: CASSWAGSSDYEQYF
CDR3 DNA: TGTGCCAGCAGCTGGGCGGGTTCTAGCGACTACGAGCAGTACTTC

V gene: TRBV9
D gene: .
clone size: .
CDR3 length: 14
J gene: TRBJ2-3
CDR3 protein: CASSVGERTDTQYF
CDR3 DNA: TGTGCCAGCAGCGTAGGCGAGCGAACAGATACGCAGTATTTT

V gene: TRBV11-2
D gene: .
clone size: few
CDR3 length: 15
J gene: TRBJ2-3
CDR3 protein: CASSWGGEGTDTQYF
CDR3 DNA: TGTGCCAGCAGCTGGGGCGGCGAGGGGACAGATACGCAGTATTTT

V gene: TRBV4-1
D gene: TRBD2
clone size: few
CDR3 length: 16
J gene: TRBJ2-1
CDR3 protein: CASSRPGASGGNEQFF
CDR3 DNA: TGCGCCAGCAGCCGGCCTGGGGCTAGCGGTGGCAATGAGCAGTTCTTC

V gene: TRBV10-2
D gene: .
clone size: once
CDR3 length: 14
J gene: TRBJ2-7
CDR3 protein: CASSDWGVSYEQYF
CDR3 DNA: TGCGCCAGCAGTGACTGGGGAGTATCCTACGAGCAGTACTTC

V gene: TRBV5-1
D gene: .
clone size: .
CDR3 length: 17
J gene: TRBJ2-4
CDR3 protein: CASSLGGTLVAKNIQYF
CDR3 DNA: TGCGCCAGCAGCTTGGGAGGGACCCTTGTAGCCAAAAACATTCAGTACTTC

V gene: TRBV18
D gene: .
clone size: .
CDR3 length: 15
J gene: TRBJ1-2
CDR3 protein: CASSPTLQGFDGYTF
CDR3 DNA: TGTGCCAGCTCACCCACTCTACAGGGATTCGATGGCTACACCTTC

V gene: TRBV27
D gene: .
clone size: .
CDR3 length: 13
J gene: TRBJ1-2
CDR3 protein: CASSLPGAEFYTF
CDR3 DNA: TGTGCCAGCAGTTTACCAGGGGCAGAGTTTTACACCTTC

V gene: TRBV27
D gene: TRBD2
clone size: few
CDR3 length: 18
J gene: TRBJ2-1
CDR3 protein: CASSPNWAGTSAYNEQFF
CDR3 DNA: TGTGCCAGCAGTCCTAACTGGGCCGGGACTAGCGCATACAATGAGCAGTTCTTC

V gene: TRBV19
D gene: TRBD1
clone size: few
CDR3 length: 13
J gene: TRBJ1-2
CDR3 protein: CASSIWDSYGYTF
CDR3 DNA: TGTGCCAGTAGTATATGGGACAGCTATGGCTACACCTTC

V gene: TRBV5-1
D gene: .
clone size: .
CDR3 length: 13
J gene: TRBJ1-2
CDR3 protein: CASSFTGGDGYTF
CDR3 DNA: TGCGCCAGCAGCTTTACTGGGGGCGATGGCTACACCTTC

V gene: TRBV29-1
D gene: TRBD2
clone size: .
CDR3 length: 14
J gene: TRBJ2-5
CDR3 protein: CSVSSGRVAETQYF
CDR3 DNA: TGCAGCGTTTCTAGCGGGAGGGTAGCGGAGACCCAGTACTTC

V gene: TRBV4-2
D gene: .
clone size: once
CDR3 length: 16
J gene: TRBJ2-3
CDR3 protein: CASSQGSGVRADTQYF
CDR3 DNA: TGTGCCAGCAGCCAAGGGTCTGGGGTCAGAGCTGATACGCAGTATTTT

V gene: TRBV5-4
D gene: TRBD1
clone size: .
CDR3 length: 15
J gene: TRBJ1-2
CDR3 protein: CASSGTGQGVSGYTF
CDR3 DNA: TGTGCCAGCAGCGGAACCGGACAGGGGGTTAGTGGCTACACCTTC

V gene: TRBV7-6
D gene: .
clone size: once
CDR3 length: 15
J gene: TRBJ2-7
CDR3 protein: CASSLARESNYEQYF
CDR3 DNA: TGTGCCAGCAGCTTAGCTCGGGAGTCCAACTACGAGCAGTACTTC

V gene: TRBV19
D gene: .
clone size: .
CDR3 length: 15
J gene: TRBJ1-5
CDR3 protein: CASKWGGVWNQPQHF
CDR3 DNA: TGTGCCAGTAAATGGGGCGGGGTTTGGAATCAGCCCCAGCATTTT

V gene: TRBV7-8
D gene: TRBD1
clone size: .
CDR3 length: 15
J gene: TRBJ1-2
CDR3 protein: CASSLDRGSNYGYTF
CDR3 DNA: TGTGCCAGCAGCTTAGACAGGGGGAGCAACTATGGCTACACCTTC

V gene: TRBV6-1
D gene: .
clone size: .
CDR3 length: 14
J gene: TRBJ2-5
CDR3 protein: CASRTTGEGETQYF
CDR3 DNA: TGTGCCAGCAGGACAACAGGGGAGGGAGAGACCCAGTACTTC

V gene: TRBV6-5
D gene: TRBD2
clone size: .
CDR3 length: 14
J gene: TRBJ2-5
CDR3 protein: CASRGLAGKETQYF
CDR3 DNA: TGTGCCAGCAGGGGACTAGCGGGGAAAGAGACCCAGTACTTC

V gene: TRBV7-9
D gene: .
clone size: .
CDR3 length: 17
J gene: TRBJ2-3
CDR3 protein: CASSYLEGTALVDTQYF
CDR3 DNA: TGTGCCAGCAGCTACCTCGAGGGGACTGCCCTTGTAGATACGCAGTATTTT

V gene: TRBV27
D gene: .
clone size: .
CDR3 length: 13
J gene: TRBJ2-1
CDR3 protein: CASSYSFSSEQFF
CDR3 DNA: TGTGCCAGCAGTTACTCGTTTTCATCTGAGCAGTTCTTC

V gene: TRBV10-3
D gene: .
clone size: .
CDR3 length: 16
J gene: TRBJ1-4
CDR3 protein: CAISDSPGGVVEKLFF
CDR3 DNA: TGTGCCATCAGTGACTCCCCAGGAGGGGTGGTGGAAAAACTGTTTTTT

V gene: TRBV6-1
D gene: TRBD2
clone size: .
CDR3 length: 14
J gene: TRBJ2-7
CDR3 protein: CASRVAGGPNEQYF
CDR3 DNA: TGTGCCAGCAGAGTAGCGGGAGGTCCCAACGAGCAGTACTTC

V gene: TRBV7-6
D gene: .
clone size: few
CDR3 length: 16
J gene: TRBJ1-3
CDR3 protein: CASSEGGGYSGNTIYF
CDR3 DNA: TGTGCCAGCAGCGAGGGGGGCGGCTACTCTGGAAACACCATATATTTT

V gene: TRBV6-5
D gene: .
clone size: .
CDR3 length: 13
J gene: TRBJ1-5
CDR3 protein: CASTESRGQPQHF
CDR3 DNA: TGTGCCAGCACAGAGAGTAGGGGTCAGCCCCAGCATTTT

V gene: TRBV30
D gene: TRBD1
clone size: .
CDR3 length: 15
J gene: TRBJ1-5
CDR3 protein: CAWDPQQGNRQPQHF
CDR3 DNA: TGTGCCTGGGACCCCCAACAGGGGAACCGTCAGCCCCAGCATTTT

V gene: TRBV5-1
D gene: .
clone size: .
CDR3 length: 15
J gene: TRBJ1-2
CDR3 protein: CASSLASRGDYGYTF
CDR3 DNA: TGCGCCAGCAGCTTGGCGTCCAGGGGCGACTATGGCTACACCTTC

V gene: TRBV11-2
D gene: TRBD1
clone size: .
CDR3 length: 15
J gene: TRBJ1-5
CDR3 protein: CASSPGTAAYQPQHF
CDR3 DNA: TGTGCCAGCAGCCCAGGGACAGCCGCATATCAGCCCCAGCATTTT

V gene: TRBV10-3
D gene: .
clone size: .
CDR3 length: 12
J gene: TRBJ1-5
CDR3 protein: CAISLNNQPQHF
CDR3 DNA: TGTGCCATCAGTCTTAACAATCAGCCCCAGCATTTT

V gene: TRBV7-6
D gene: TRBD2
clone size: .
CDR3 length: 18
J gene: TRBJ2-1
CDR3 protein: CASSGGWSSGSSYNEQFF
CDR3 DNA: TGTGCCAGCAGCGGCGGGTGGAGCAGCGGGAGCTCCTACAATGAGCAGTTCTTC

V gene: TRBV28
D gene: TRBD1
clone size: .
CDR3 length: 20
J gene: TRBJ2-6
CDR3 protein: CASSTPARTGGVRGANVLTF
CDR3 DNA: TGTGCCAGCAGCACACCCGCCAGGACAGGGGGCGTGAGAGGGGCCAACGTCCTGACTTTC

V gene: TRBV4-2
D gene: TRBD2
clone size: .
CDR3 length: 16
J gene: TRBJ2-1
CDR3 protein: CASSQETSGSYNEQFF
CDR3 DNA: TGTGCCAGCAGCCAAGAGACTAGCGGATCCTACAATGAGCAGTTCTTC

V gene: TRBV5-1
D gene: TRBD1
clone size: few
CDR3 length: 15
J gene: TRBJ1-2
CDR3 protein: CASSSQQGAGYGYTF
CDR3 DNA: TGCGCCAGCAGCTCACAACAGGGGGCAGGGTATGGCTACACCTTC

V gene: TRBV10-3
D gene: .
clone size: .
CDR3 length: 11
J gene: TRBJ1-1
CDR3 protein: CAISDGGKAFF
CDR3 DNA: TGTGCCATCAGTGACGGGGGTAAAGCTTTCTTT

V gene: TRBV12-5
D gene: .
clone size: .
CDR3 length: 14
J gene: TRBJ1-2
CDR3 protein: CASGGVVSNYGYTF
CDR3 DNA: TGTGCTAGTGGTGGGGTCGTTTCTAACTATGGCTACACCTTC

V gene: TRBV5-4
D gene: .
clone size: once
CDR3 length: 14
J gene: TRBJ2-1
CDR3 protein: CASSLAGSYNEQFF
CDR3 DNA: TGTGCCAGCAGCTTGGCCGGCAGCTACAATGAGCAGTTCTTC

V gene: TRBV5-5
D gene: TRBD1
clone size: few
CDR3 length: 16
J gene: TRBJ1-3
CDR3 protein: CASSLAGTESGNTIYF
CDR3 DNA: TGTGCCAGCAGCTTGGCCGGGACAGAATCTGGAAACACCATATATTTT

V gene: TRBV5-1
D gene: .
clone size: .
CDR3 length: 16
J gene: TRBJ2-3
CDR3 protein: CASSWITGTPTDTQYF
CDR3 DNA: TGCGCCAGCAGCTGGATAACCGGGACACCCACAGATACGCAGTATTTT

V gene: TRBV5-1
D gene: .
clone size: .
CDR3 length: 14
J gene: TRBJ2-7
CDR3 protein: CASSLAQYNYEQYF
CDR3 DNA: TGCGCCAGCAGCTTGGCCCAATATAACTACGAGCAGTACTTC

V gene: TRBV6-6
D gene: .
clone size: .
CDR3 length: 15
J gene: TRBJ2-2
CDR3 protein: CASSYSRQGYGELFF
CDR3 DNA: TGTGCCAGCAGTTACTCGAGGCAGGGATACGGGGAGCTGTTTTTT

V gene: TRBV30
D gene: .
clone size: .
CDR3 length: 17
J gene: TRBJ1-3
CDR3 protein: CAWSGKGVIQPGNTIYF
CDR3 DNA: TGTGCCTGGAGTGGAAAGGGGGTTATTCAACCCGGAAACACCATATATTTT

V gene: TRBV5-6
D gene: .
clone size: .
CDR3 length: 14
J gene: TRBJ2-5
CDR3 protein: CASRFLIGQETQYF
CDR3 DNA: TGTGCCAGCAGATTTTTAATAGGTCAAGAGACCCAGTACTTC

V gene: TRBV7-2
D gene: .
clone size: few
CDR3 length: 13
J gene: TRBJ1-5
CDR3 protein: CASSLEPVQPQHF
CDR3 DNA: TGTGCCAGCAGCTTAGAACCGGTTCAGCCCCAGCATTTT

V gene: TRBV11-2
D gene: TRBD2
clone size: .
CDR3 length: 15
J gene: TRBJ2-7
CDR3 protein: CASSRQLAGFYEQYF
CDR3 DNA: TGTGCCAGCAGTCGCCAACTAGCGGGATTCTACGAGCAGTACTTC

V gene: TRBV6-5
D gene: .
clone size: .
CDR3 length: 10
J gene: TRBJ1-2
CDR3 protein: CASSYQGYTF
CDR3 DNA: TGTGCCAGCAGTTATCAAGGCTACACCTTC

V gene: TRBV5-6
D gene: .
clone size: .
CDR3 length: 14
J gene: TRBJ1-2
CDR3 protein: CASSRDTDRYGYTF
CDR3 DNA: TGTGCCAGCAGCCGGGACACGGACCGGTATGGCTACACCTTC

V gene: TRBV2
D gene: .
clone size: .
CDR3 length: 13
J gene: TRBJ1-5
CDR3 protein: CASSSEDNQPQHF
CDR3 DNA: TGTGCCAGCAGTTCGGAGGACAATCAGCCCCAGCATTTT

V gene: TRBV6-1
D gene: .
clone size: .
CDR3 length: 11
J gene: TRBJ1-4
CDR3 protein: CASIGGRKLFF
CDR3 DNA: TGTGCCAGCATAGGCGGTCGGAAACTGTTTTTT

V gene: TRBV9
D gene: .
clone size: .
CDR3 length: 12
J gene: TRBJ2-5
CDR3 protein: CASSPPGETQYF
CDR3 DNA: TGTGCCAGCAGCCCCCCGGGGGAGACCCAGTACTTC